The 17 T cell receptor beta chains reported below all come from one sample, sequenced in a study of cytomegalovirus exposure and HLA in healthy donors. PCR employed 60 Vbeta and 13 Jbeta primers. Profiled with immunoSEQ multiplex PCR; TCRdb holds only in-frame clones, not every one. The data show more than 90,000 clones, approximately 80% seen once. The sequenced material came from PBMCs. The receptors were sampled from a man between 45 and 60 years old in good health and CMV-seropositive.

The chain links TRBV30 to TRBJ1-1; TRBD1 agrees at 8 bases. CDR3 length: 15 amino acids. The V gene's germline CDR1 is GTSNPN and CDR2 SVGIG (reference sequence). V dropped 5 bases and J dropped 0; count of bases not matched to a gene: 8. CDR3 sequence reads: CAWEPRGLLNTEAFF. The CDR3 DNA reads as TGTGCCTGGGAGCCCAGGGGGCTATTGAACACTGAAGCTTTCTTT.

V usage is TRBV25-1 and J usage is TRBJ2-3, with TRBD2 identical over 10 bases. Germline V gene sequence: CDR1 MGHDK, CDR2 SYGVNS. The CDR3 has 15 amino acids. Unmatched junction bases numbered 7, after V lost 6 bases and J lost 4 bases. The CDR3 nucleotides read TGTGCCAGCAGGTCTAGCGGGAGAATCGCAGATACGCAGTATTTT. This translates into CASRSSGRIADTQYF. Combining the CDR3 with reference TRBV25-1 and TRBJ2-3 gives the whole variable domain EADIYQTPRYLVIGTGKKITLECSQTMGHDKMYWYQQDPGMELHLIHYSYGVNSTEKGDLSSESTVSRIRTEHFPLTLESARPSHTSQYLCASRSSGRIADTQYFGPGTRLTVL.

The chain links TRBV5-1 to TRBJ2-2, with TRBD2 matching 15 bases. From germline, CDR1 is SGHRS and CDR2 YFSETQ. Unmatched junction bases numbered 7, after V lost 3 bases and J lost 7 bases. The CDR3 runs 17 residues. The CDR3 DNA reads as TGCGCCAGCAGCTCTCGGACTAGCGGGGGGGCCATCGGGGAGCTGTTTTTT. Amino acids: CASSSRTSGGAIGELFF.

The rearrangement links TRBV29-1 to TRBJ2-1; 15 bases align to TRBD2. This CDR3 contains 18 residues. J was trimmed by 3 bases and V by 6 bases; bases with no gene match: 12. CDR1 and CDR2 from the germline V gene are SQVTM and ANQGSEA. The CDR3 reads CSVPKGLAGGGVYNEQFF. Here the CDR3 DNA reads TGCAGCGTCCCCAAGGGACTAGCGGGAGGAGGAGTCTACAATGAGCAGTTCTTC.

J is TRBJ2-7 and V is TRBV2; TRBD2 matches at 11 bases. The length of the CDR3 is 15 residues. The germline CDR1 and CDR2 sequences are SNHLY and FYNNEI. V shed 5 bases and J 2 bases; nucleotides not matched to a gene: 5. CDR3 protein: CASSLGTSGTYEQYF. In DNA, the CDR3 is TGTGCCAGCAGTTTAGGGACTAGCGGCACCTACGAGCAGTACTTC.

This clone has a single count. This rearrangement joins TRBV5-1 to TRBJ2-1, with TRBD1 matching 8 bases. Germline V gene data show CDR1 as SGHRS and CDR2 as YFSETQ. The CDR3 sequence is 14 residues long. The V segment lost 2 bases and the J segment 7 bases; nucleotides outside the gene matches: 5. Here the CDR3 reads CASSLGQGWNEQFF. In nucleotides, the CDR3 is TGCGCCAGCAGCTTAGGACAGGGTTGGAATGAGCAGTTCTTC.

The chain carries TRBV4-1 and TRBJ2-3; TRBD2 aligns across 8 bases. V shed 0 bases, J shed 0 bases, and the junction held 8 bases outside the gene matches. CDR3 length: 18 amino acids. Germline V CDR1 and CDR2: MGHRA, YSYEKL. The CDR3 DNA follows: TGCGCCAGCAGCCAAGATGGGGGGACGGGGGGGAGCACAGATACGCAGTATTTT. Residues: CASSQDGGTGGSTDTQYF.

The chain carries TRBV19 and TRBJ2-2, with 11 bases aligning to TRBD2. The CDR3 runs to 15 residues. The germline CDR1 and CDR2 sequences are LNHDA and SQIVND (reference sequence). After removal of 5 bases from V and 9 bases from J, the junction contained 8 bases not matched to a gene. The CDR3 spells CASSSLTSGVRELFF. CDR3 DNA sequence: TGTGCCAGTAGTTCCCTGACTAGCGGGGTAAGGGAGCTGTTTTTT.

The chain couples TRBV5-6 to TRBJ2-2; maybe TRBD1 (5 bases). In germline, CDR1 is SGHDT, CDR2 YYEEEE. V shed 3 bases and J shed 6 bases, with 12 bases lying between them. The CDR3 extends over 14 amino acids. CDR3 loop: CASSYRQRPGELFF. CDR3 in DNA: TGTGCCAGCAGCTATAGACAGCGCCCCGGGGAGCTGTTTTTT.

The chain carries TRBV6-6 and TRBJ1-1; D gene unclear. CDR3 length: 14 amino acids. Per germline, CDR1 MNHNY and CDR2 SVGAGI (reference sequence). Trimming removed 2 bases at V and 3 bases at J, with 10 bases between. CDR3 coding DNA: TGTGCCAGCAGTTACGATAACCGGGACACTGAAGCTTTCTTT. Its protein product is CASSYDNRDTEAFF.

In its sample, this clone was seen a few times. V usage is TRBV7-6 and J usage is TRBJ2-1, with TRBD2 matching over 12 bases. CDR3 length equals 16 residues. From germline, CDR1 is SGHVS and CDR2 FNYEAQ. Losses at the gene ends were 0 bases for V and 7 bases for J; bases not matched to a gene: 4. The CDR3 spells CASSLAETSGGNEQFF. CDR3 in DNA: TGTGCCAGCAGCTTAGCGGAGACTAGCGGGGGAAATGAGCAGTTCTTC.

V is TRBV6-6 and J is TRBJ1-5; the match to TRBD1 covers 7 bases. Germline CDR1 and CDR2: MNHNY and SVGAGI (reference sequence). This CDR3 has 15 residues. V lost 2 bases, J lost 4 bases, and 5 bases stayed unmatched. The CDR3 reads CASSYNRGGNQPQHF. CDR3 nucleotides: TGTGCCAGCAGTTACAACAGGGGAGGAAATCAGCCCCAGCATTTT.

This clone was seen a few times. This chain links TRBV5-8 with TRBJ2-3; the D gene is possibly TRBD2 (6 bases). This CDR3 comprises 12 residues. Germline V gives CDR1 SGHTS, CDR2 YDEGEE. V lost 5 bases, J lost 6 bases, and 10 bases lay in between. As DNA, the CDR3 is TGTGCCAGCAGTCGGGAGTCCGATACGCAGTATTTT. The encoded protein is CASSRESDTQYF.

V is TRBV18 and J is TRBJ1-4; 8 bases line up with TRBD1. Germline V gene data show CDR1 as KGHSH and CDR2 as LQKENI. The CDR3 covers 16 residues. V was pared by 5 bases and J by 3 bases, with 8 bases of the junction left unmatched. CDR3 nucleotides: TGTGCCAGCTCATCCTACCAGGGGGCGGCTAATGAAAAACTGTTTTTT. Its protein is CASSSYQGAANEKLFF.

The chain uses TRBV10-3 and TRBJ2-7; 7 bases agree with TRBD1. Germline CDR1 ENHRY, CDR2 SYGVKD. The length of the CDR3 is 14 residues. After removal of 6 bases from V and 0 bases from J, the junction contained 5 bases not matched to a gene. For the CDR3, the DNA is TGTGCCATCAGACAGACAGGGCCCTCCTACGAGCAGTACTTC. Protein sequence: CAIRQTGPSYEQYF.

This clone was seen once. This rearrangement joins TRBV5-1 to TRBJ1-4, with 8 bases identical to TRBD1. The CDR3 is 15 amino acids. Germline loops: CDR1 SGHRS, CDR2 YFSETQ. Trimming cost V 0 bases and J 6 bases; bases outside gene matches: 4. The CDR3, as DNA: TGCGCCAGCAGCTTGGGAAGGACAGGGTATGAAAAACTGTTTTTT. Translating gives CASSLGRTGYEKLFF.

The gene calls are TRBV5-1 and TRBJ2-7, with 9 positions matching TRBD1. CDR1 and CDR2 from the germline V gene are SGHRS and YFSETQ. CDR3 length: 14 residues. Trimming cost V 4 bases and J 6 bases; bases outside gene matches: 8. The CDR3 DNA is TGCGCCAGCAGCCCACAGGGGGCGCGCAGCGAGCAGTACTTC. It translates to CASSPQGARSEQYF.